Listed below are T cell receptor beta chains from one sample, sequenced in a study of cytomegalovirus exposure and HLA in healthy donors. Sequenced by immunoSEQ multiplex PCR; TCRdb stores in-frame clones only, minus some. There are 140,000 to 150,000 clones in the sample; more than 80% occur only once, and approximately 4% lies in the top ten. The specimen was PBMCs. The source is a woman between 40 and 55 years old in good health and CMV-seropositive. The CDR3 runs from the conserved cysteine through the conserved F or W. A D gene is named only where the DNA matches it firmly.

d_gene: .
j_gene: TRBJ1-2
v_gene: TRBV19
CDR3aa: CASTLLGGARYTF
CDR3nt: TGTGCCAGTACCCTGTTAGGAGGAGCGCGCTACACCTTC

d_gene: .
j_gene: TRBJ1-3
v_gene: TRBV13
CDR3aa: CASRISGGEDTIYF
CDR3nt: TGTGCCAGCAGGATCTCGGGGGGCGAGGACACCATATATTTT

d_gene: TRBD2
j_gene: TRBJ2-3
v_gene: TRBV10-1
CDR3aa: CASSGGTSGKYTQYF
CDR3nt: TGCGCCAGCAGTGGAGGGACTAGCGGGAAATATACGCAGTATTTT

d_gene: .
j_gene: TRBJ1-1
v_gene: TRBV7-9
CDR3aa: CASSLAGGASEAFF
CDR3nt: TGTGCCAGCAGCTTAGCGGGAGGAGCATCTGAAGCTTTCTTT

d_gene: .
j_gene: TRBJ2-5
v_gene: TRBV4-1
CDR3aa: CASSQDLTAQETQYF
CDR3nt: TGCGCCAGCAGCCAAGATCTTACAGCCCAAGAGACCCAGTACTTC

d_gene: .
j_gene: TRBJ2-2
v_gene: TRBV7-8
CDR3aa: CASSPSGLYTGELFF
CDR3nt: TGTGCCAGCAGCCCCTCGGGACTTTACACCGGGGAGCTGTTTTTT

d_gene: TRBD1
j_gene: TRBJ2-1
v_gene: TRBV6-4
CDR3aa: CASSPQGHEQFF
CDR3nt: TGTGCCAGCAGTCCACAGGGGCATGAGCAGTTCTTC

d_gene: .
j_gene: TRBJ2-2
v_gene: TRBV28
CDR3aa: CATNSFSANTGELFF
CDR3nt: TGTGCCACCAACAGCTTTAGCGCGAACACCGGGGAGCTGTTTTTT

d_gene: TRBD1
j_gene: TRBJ2-7
v_gene: TRBV19
CDR3aa: CASSPTGAAYEQYF
CDR3nt: TGTGCCAGTAGCCCGACAGGGGCAGCCTACGAGCAGTACTTC

d_gene: TRBD1
j_gene: TRBJ2-3
v_gene: TRBV7-9
CDR3aa: CASSPGTVSTDTQYF
CDR3nt: TGTGCCAGCAGCCCGGGGACAGTTAGCACAGATACGCAGTATTTT

d_gene: TRBD1
j_gene: TRBJ2-7
v_gene: TRBV5-1
CDR3aa: CASSYGQAYEQYF
CDR3nt: TGCGCCAGCAGCTATGGACAGGCCTACGAGCAGTACTTC

d_gene: TRBD1
j_gene: TRBJ1-2
v_gene: TRBV30
CDR3aa: CAWSGGQGAYGYTF
CDR3nt: TGTGCCTGGAGTGGGGGACAGGGGGCCTATGGCTACACCTTC

d_gene: TRBD2
j_gene: TRBJ2-1
v_gene: TRBV7-3
CDR3aa: CASSLAGGPNNEQFF
CDR3nt: TGTGCCAGCAGTTTAGCGGGAGGGCCAAACAATGAGCAGTTCTTC

d_gene: .
j_gene: TRBJ1-3
v_gene: TRBV28
CDR3aa: CATQPGDRSSGNTIYF
CDR3nt: TGTGCCACCCAGCCGGGTGACAGAAGCTCTGGAAACACCATATATTTT

d_gene: TRBD2
j_gene: TRBJ2-7
v_gene: TRBV4-3
CDR3aa: CASSPRPSGYEQYF
CDR3nt: TGCGCCAGCAGCCCGCGACCTAGCGGGTACGAGCAGTACTTC

d_gene: TRBD2
j_gene: TRBJ2-1
v_gene: TRBV5-4
CDR3aa: CASSLPRAGDGEQFF
CDR3nt: TGTGCCAGCAGCCTCCCACGAGCGGGAGATGGTGAGCAGTTCTTC

d_gene: TRBD2
j_gene: TRBJ2-5
v_gene: TRBV7-6
CDR3aa: CASTPGGGRGETQYF
CDR3nt: TGTGCCAGCACCCCCGGGGGGGGGAGGGGGGAGACCCAGTACTTC